The 22 T cell receptor beta chains listed next were all sequenced from one sample in a study of blood T cell repertoires in COVID-19. Produced via immunoSEQ multiplex PCR; TCRdb's table is partial and in-frame only. The data hold about 33,000 clones, with 78% observed a single time. Sample: peripheral blood. The receptors derive from a man between 70 and 80 years old with acute or convalescent COVID-19.

This clone came up a few times. The chain employs TRBV6-5 and TRBJ1-2; 8 positions match TRBD1. The CDR3 extends over 13 amino acids. V was pared by 0 bases and J by 8 bases, with 2 bases of the junction left unmatched. Germline values: CDR1 MNHEY, CDR2 SVGAGI. The CDR3 sequence is CASSYSAGGGYTF. The CDR3 nucleotides are TGTGCCAGCAGTTACTCTGCAGGGGGCGGCTACACCTTC.

The rearrangement links TRBV11-2 to TRBJ2-7; 12 nucleotides line up with TRBD1. Trimming at V came to 4 bases and at J to 6 bases, leaving 7 bases not matched to a gene. The length of the CDR3 is 15 residues. CDR1 and CDR2 (germline): SGHAT, FQNNGV. CDR3 sequence: CASSYGDRGHREQYF. DNA for the CDR3: TGTGCCAGCAGCTACGGGGACAGGGGGCATCGCGAGCAGTACTTC.

V gene TRBV7-2 combines with J gene TRBJ1-3, with 8 positions matching TRBD1. J lost 4 bases, V lost 5 bases, and 10 bases had no gene match. Germline V gives CDR1 SGHTA, CDR2 FQGNSA. There are 16 residues in the CDR3. The CDR3 loop reads CASSPRRTGFGNTIYF. DNA for the CDR3: TGTGCCAGCAGCCCCCGCAGGACAGGGTTCGGAAACACCATATATTTT.

V usage is TRBV7-2 and J usage is TRBJ2-2, with 9 bases lining up with TRBD2. The germline V gene has CDR1 SGHTA and CDR2 FQGNSA. The CDR3 is 16 residues long. J lost 5 bases, V lost 5 bases, and 9 bases had no gene match. Written as DNA, the CDR3 is TGTGCCAGCAGCCCACCGGGACTAGCAAGGACCGGGGAGCTGTTTTTT. It is translated as CASSPPGLARTGELFF.

The chain uses TRBV6-1 and TRBJ2-4; TRBD1 aligns across 7 bases. The junction had 11 bases not matched to a gene; V was cut back by 2 bases and J by 7 bases. The CDR3 has 16 residues. Germline V gene data show CDR1 as MNHNS and CDR2 as SASEGT. The CDR3 here is CASSEFEGAGRNIQYF. The CDR3 DNA sequence: TGTGCCAGCAGTGAATTTGAGGGGGCCGGTCGGAACATTCAGTACTTC.

V usage is TRBV5-8 and J usage is TRBJ2-1, with a possible D match to TRBD1 (5 bases). With 3 bases removed from V and 6 bases from J, the gap between germline ends came to 10 bases. CDR3 length: 13 amino acids. Germline lookup yields CDR1 SGHTS and CDR2 YDEGEE. The CDR3 protein is CASSSDNLNEQFF. Here the CDR3 DNA reads TGTGCCAGCAGCTCGGACAATCTCAATGAGCAGTTCTTC.

The rearrangement uses TRBV9 and TRBJ2-4, with 10 bases that match TRBD1. Germline V gene data show CDR1 as SGDLS and CDR2 as YYNGEE. The J segment lost 6 bases and the V segment lost 2 bases, leaving 5 bases of the junction unmatched. There are 15 residues in the CDR3. CDR3 protein: CASSVGGQGTNIQYF. The CDR3 coding sequence is TGTGCCAGCAGCGTCGGGGGACAGGGGACAAACATTCAGTACTTC.

This chain links TRBV5-1 with TRBJ2-7; 9 nucleotides line up with TRBD1. Germline values: CDR1 SGHRS, CDR2 YFSETQ. Germline trimming cut 2 bases from V and 2 bases from J; bases unmatched to any gene: 8. The CDR3 runs 16 residues. The CDR3 loop is CASSLKLGQGTYEQYF. CDR3 DNA: TGCGCCAGCAGCTTAAAATTAGGACAGGGGACCTACGAGCAGTACTTC.

V usage is TRBV19 and J usage is TRBJ2-6; 8 bases fit TRBD1. The V segment lost 5 bases and the J segment 2 bases; nucleotides outside the gene matches: 2. The germline V gene has CDR1 LNHDA and CDR2 SQIVND (reference sequence). The CDR3 has 15 residues. DNA for the CDR3: TGTGCCAGTAGTGCAGGGGGCGCTGGGGCCAACGTCCTGACTTTC. Protein: CASSAGGAGANVLTF.

The rearrangement links TRBV7-9 to TRBJ1-2; D not certain. The CDR3 consists of 13 residues. Germline loops: CDR1 SEHNR, CDR2 FQNEAQ (reference sequence). Trimming removed 1 base at V and 4 bases at J, with 7 bases between. The CDR3 DNA reads as TGTGCCAGCAGCTTAGAATCGGTCTATGGCTACACCTTC. This translates into CASSLESVYGYTF.

The gene calls are TRBV11-2 and TRBJ2-5; weak D call: TRBD1 (6 bases). The CDR3 consists of 15 residues. Germline CDR1 reads SGHAT; CDR2 reads FQNNGV. The V end lost 5 bases, the J end lost 5 bases, and 18 bases lay between the germline ends. The DNA for the CDR3 is TGTGCCAGCAGCATGGACAGAGGGATGGGGGAGACCCAGTACTTC. Translated: CASSMDRGMGETQYF.

The chain employs TRBV10-3 and TRBJ2-5; D possibly corresponds to TRBD1 (5 bases). Deletions cut 6 bases from V and 2 bases from J, with 10 bases between. The length of the CDR3 is 13 residues. Germline V gene data show CDR1 as ENHRY and CDR2 as SYGVKD. The CDR3 nucleotides read TGTGCCATCAGGGACATCGTGCAAGAGACCCAGTACTTC. The encoded protein is CAIRDIVQETQYF.

The chain joins TRBV19 to TRBJ1-4; D uncertain. Between the trimmed V and J ends, which lost 2 bases and 7 bases, there was a span of 14 bases. The CDR3 extends over 15 amino acids. Germline-derived CDR1 and CDR2 are LNHDA and SQIVND (reference sequence). The CDR3 DNA reads TGTGCCAGTAGTATAATATGGAGGCCCACTGAAAAACTGTTTTTT. Its protein is CASSIIWRPTEKLFF. Looking up the rest from reference TRBV19 and TRBJ1-4 gives the full variable domain: DGGITQSPKYLFRKEGQNVTLSCEQNLNHDAMYWYRQDPGQGLRLIYYSQIVNDFQKGDIAEGYSVSREKKESFPLTVTSAQKNPTAFYLCASSIIWRPTEKLFFGSGTQLSVL.

J is TRBJ1-1 and V is TRBV7-9; 11 positions match TRBD1. V shed 6 bases, J shed 2 bases, and the junction held 8 bases outside the gene matches. The CDR3 runs to 16 residues. Germline V CDR1 and CDR2: SEHNR, FQNEAQ (reference sequence). The CDR3 nucleotides read TGTGCCAGCAGATCCGGGACAGGGGGAAAAAACACTGAAGCTTTCTTT. Amino acid sequence: CASRSGTGGKNTEAFF.

The chain recombines TRBV29-1 with TRBJ1-1; D may be TRBD1 (6 bases). The CDR3 is 14 amino acids. V lost 3 bases, J lost 5 bases, and 16 bases lay in between. Germline V gene lookup returns CDR1 SQVTM and CDR2 ANQGSEA. CDR3 nucleotide sequence: TGCAGCGTTGATCGAGCAGGGAGGGGGACTGAAGCTTTCTTT. It specifies CSVDRAGRGTEAFF.

Only one count was recorded for this clone. V gene TRBV19 combines with J gene TRBJ2-1, with TRBD2 identical over 9 bases. The CDR3 covers 15 residues. J was trimmed by 10 bases and V by 3 bases; bases with no gene match: 10. Germline assignment: CDR1 LNHDA and CDR2 SQIVND (reference sequence). The CDR3 region is CASSILAGSREEQFF. CDR3 nucleotide sequence: TGTGCCAGTAGTATTCTAGCGGGGTCGCGTGAGGAGCAGTTCTTC.

The J gene is TRBJ1-5, the V gene TRBV5-1; 10 bases align to TRBD1. The V segment lost 3 bases and the J segment 2 bases; nucleotides outside the gene matches: 5. Germline loops: CDR1 SGHRS, CDR2 YFSETQ. This CDR3 has 16 residues. CDR3 residues: CASSSGTGDRNQPQHF. The CDR3, as DNA: TGCGCCAGCAGCTCGGGGACAGGGGATCGCAATCAGCCCCAGCATTTT.

This clone was counted a few times. Here the CDR3 reads CASSLDRGQAFF. CDR3 DNA: TGTGCCAGCAGTTTAGACAGGGGGCAGGCTTTCTTT. V gene TRBV12-3 or TRBV12-4 combines with J gene TRBJ1-1; 9 nucleotides align to TRBD1. Trimming removed 1 base from V and 11 bases from J; junction bases left unmatched: 2. The CDR3 covers 12 residues.

The chain employs TRBV7-7 and TRBJ2-1, with a weak D call TRBD2 (7 bases). The V end lost 5 bases, the J end lost 10 bases, and 12 bases lay between the germline ends. Germline V gives CDR1 SSHAT, CDR2 FNYEAQ (reference sequence). The CDR3 is made up of 12 amino acids. The CDR3 DNA reads TGTGCCAGCAGCCCCTCGGGGGGCGAGCAGTTCTTC. Translated: CASSPSGGEQFF. Together with reference TRBV7-7 and TRBJ2-1, the CDR3 gives the full variable domain: GAGVSQSPRYKVTKRGQDVTLRCDPISSHATLYWYQQALGQGPEFLTYFNYEAQPDKSGLPSDRFSAERPEGSISTLTIQRTEQRDSAMYRCASSPSGGEQFFGPGTRLTVL.

The rearrangement uses TRBV4-3 and TRBJ2-1; 11 bases agree with TRBD2. The CDR3 runs to 16 residues. CDR1 LGHNA and CDR2 YSLEER come from the germline V gene. The junction had 3 bases not matched to a gene; V was cut back by 3 bases and J by 2 bases. This CDR3 is CASSQNSGGAYNEQFF. As DNA, the CDR3 is TGCGCCAGCAGCCAGAATAGCGGGGGGGCCTACAATGAGCAGTTCTTC.

This chain joins TRBV19 and TRBJ1-1; 10 positions match TRBD1. CDR1 and CDR2 (germline): LNHDA, SQIVND (reference sequence). V lost 6 bases and J lost 1; bases outside the gene matches: 8. This CDR3 region has 16 residues. CDR3 nucleotide sequence: TGTGCCAGTAGCTCCGGGACAGGGGAAACGAACACTGAAGCTTTCTTT. Encoded protein: CASSSGTGETNTEAFF.

The chain recombines TRBV5-6 with TRBJ2-7, with 8 bases matching TRBD1. Germline V gene sequence: CDR1 SGHDT, CDR2 YYEEEE. Trimming took 2 bases from V and 2 from J; bases not matched to a gene: 3. The CDR3 sequence is 14 residues long. The chain's CDR3 is CASSFTDRAYEQYF. CDR3 coding DNA: TGTGCCAGCAGCTTCACGGACAGGGCCTACGAGCAGTACTTC.